These T cell receptor beta chains were read from a single sample in a study of blood T cell repertoires in COVID-19. This table comes from immunoSEQ multiplex PCR, and its TCRdb copy is limited to in-frame clones, with some not included. The data contain fewer than 100,000 clones, about 87% of them singletons. Input material: peripheral blood. The source is a human donor with acute or convalescent COVID-19. The donor label of this sample is uncertain. Each CDR3 is given with its conserved first and last residue. The D gene is left open where the match is weak. Expanded clones get a size class; other rows say once, few or many, or leave the size out.

TRBJ2-3 - - TRBV18 CASSPGLSTDTQYF TGTGCCAGCTCACCGGGACTTAGCACAGATACGCAGTATTTT
TRBJ1-2 TRBD1 - TRBV7-9 CASSPIRGIDFNYGYTF TGTGCCAGCAGCCCAATCAGGGGGATAGATTTTAACTATGGCTACACCTTC
TRBJ2-1 - - TRBV2 CASSEEASSSYNEQFF TGTGCCAGCAGTGAAGAGGCTAGCTCCTCCTACAATGAGCAGTTCTTC
TRBJ2-1 TRBD2 - TRBV24-1 CATSDSRPAAGGIYNEQFF TGTGCCACCAGTGATTCCCGGCCTGCGGCGGGGGGGATCTACAATGAGCAGTTCTTC
TRBJ1-2 - few TRBV4-1 CASSQGAGRHYGYTF TGCGCCAGCAGCCAAGGCGCAGGGAGGCACTATGGCTACACCTTC
TRBJ1-3 TRBD1 - TRBV7-3 CASSSTGGGNTIYF TGTGCCAGCAGCTCGACAGGGGGTGGAAACACCATATATTTT
TRBJ1-2 TRBD1 - TRBV4-1 CASSQGDRASFYGYTF TGCGCCAGCAGCCAAGGGGACAGGGCCTCTTTCTATGGCTACACCTTC
TRBJ1-1 TRBD1 - TRBV5-4 CASSRGQGALNTEAFF TGTGCCAGCAGCCGGGGACAGGGGGCCTTGAACACTGAAGCTTTCTTT
TRBJ2-3 - - TRBV5-1 CASSLLSTQYF TGCGCCAGCAGCCTACTGAGTACGCAGTATTTT
TRBJ1-5 - - TRBV6-5 CASSSRSGNQPQHF TGTGCCAGCAGTTCCCGGTCGGGCAATCAGCCCCAGCATTTT
TRBJ2-3 TRBD1 - TRBV29-1 CSVQGAAADTQYF TGCAGCGTACAGGGGGCGGCGGCAGATACGCAGTATTTT
TRBJ2-7 - once TRBV5-1 CASSLGRNSYEQYF TGCGCCAGCAGCTTGGGGCGGAACTCCTACGAGCAGTACTTC
TRBJ1-5 TRBD1 - TRBV15 CATSRGGQGIEHF TGTGCCACCAGCCGAGGGGGACAGGGGATCGAGCATTTT
TRBJ2-5 TRBD2 - TRBV6-5 CASSFTSGPQETQYF TGTGCCAGCAGTTTTACTAGCGGGCCACAAGAGACCCAGTACTTC
TRBJ2-1 TRBD2 - TRBV10-3 CAIMVGLTGGNEQFF TGTGCCATCATGGTCGGCCTGACGGGGGGCAATGAGCAGTTCTTC
TRBJ2-7 - - TRBV28 CASSSLYNEQYF TGTGCCAGCAGCTCCCTGTACAACGAGCAGTACTTC
TRBJ2-7 - - TRBV6-1 CASSDPQRTYEQYF TGTGCCAGCAGTGATCCACAGAGAACCTACGAGCAGTACTTC
TRBJ2-7 TRBD2 - TRBV10-1 CASSEGGVGEQYF TGCGCCAGCAGTGAGGGGGGGGTTGGCGAGCAGTACTTC
TRBJ2-7 TRBD1 few TRBV7-9 CASSAQGATEQYF TGTGCCAGCAGCGCACAGGGGGCGACCGAGCAGTACTTC
TRBJ1-2 - - TRBV19 CASSAGQGTLDGYTF TGTGCCAGTAGTGCAGGGCAGGGAACATTGGATGGCTACACCTTC
TRBJ1-5 - - TRBV7-2 CASSLGLYSNQPQHF TGTGCCAGCAGCTTAGGTCTCTATAGCAATCAGCCCCAGCATTTT
TRBJ1-2 - - TRBV5-6 CASSRSWGYTF TGTGCCAGCAGCCGGAGTTGGGGCTACACCTTC
TRBJ2-5 TRBD2 once TRBV3-1/TRBV3-2 CASSSTSGGPRSQETQYF TGTGCCAGCAGCTCGACTAGCGGGGGGCCGCGGTCACAAGAGACCCAGTACTTC
TRBJ2-1 TRBD2 - TRBV19 CASRDRGTSGFNEQFF TGTGCCAGTAGGGATAGGGGGACTAGCGGCTTCAATGAGCAGTTCTTC
TRBJ2-7 - - TRBV5-6 CASSQTRTLTYEQYF TGTGCCAGCAGCCAAACCAGGACACTTACCTACGAGCAGTACTTC
TRBJ1-1 TRBD1 - TRBV5-5 CASSMRQGADTEAFF TGTGCCAGCAGCATGCGACAGGGGGCGGACACTGAAGCTTTCTTT
TRBJ1-3 TRBD1 - TRBV18 CASSRSTGTVSGNTIYF TGTGCCAGCTCACGTTCGACAGGGACGGTGTCTGGAAACACCATATATTTT
TRBJ1-4 TRBD1 - TRBV15 CATSRDLGTATATNEKLFF TGTGCCACCAGCAGAGATCTAGGGACAGCTACTGCAACTAATGAAAAACTGTTTTTT
TRBJ2-1 TRBD2 - TRBV5-1 CASSLGLAGGYNEQFF TGCGCCAGCAGCTTGGGGCTAGCGGGGGGATACAATGAGCAGTTCTTC
TRBJ2-5 - - TRBV5-1 CASSLLQGYQETQYF TGCGCCAGCAGCTTGCTGCAGGGGTACCAAGAGACCCAGTACTTC
TRBJ2-5 TRBD2 - TRBV5-1 CASSLMPGGLETQYF TGCGCCAGCAGCTTAATGCCGGGGGGTTTGGAGACCCAGTACTTC
TRBJ1-1 TRBD1 - TRBV18 CASSPNRGGSTEAFF TGTGCCAGCTCACCAAACAGGGGAGGCTCAACTGAAGCTTTCTTT
TRBJ2-4 TRBD1 - TRBV18 CASSSQTGDKNIQYF TGTGCCAGCTCATCCCAGACAGGGGATAAAAACATTCAGTACTTC
TRBJ2-5 - - TRBV5-1 CASSLGSTETQYF TGCGCCAGCAGCTTGGGAAGCACAGAGACCCAGTACTTC
TRBJ1-2 - - TRBV30 CAWSRGRGLANYGYTF TGTGCCTGGAGTAGAGGGAGGGGACTAGCTAACTATGGCTACACCTTC
TRBJ1-2 - once TRBV25-1 CASSEGSGGYTF TGTGCCAGCAGTGAAGGGTCGGGTGGCTACACCTTC
TRBJ2-5 - - TRBV5-1 CASSFGGQETQYF TGCGCCAGCAGCTTTGGCGGACAAGAGACCCAGTACTTC